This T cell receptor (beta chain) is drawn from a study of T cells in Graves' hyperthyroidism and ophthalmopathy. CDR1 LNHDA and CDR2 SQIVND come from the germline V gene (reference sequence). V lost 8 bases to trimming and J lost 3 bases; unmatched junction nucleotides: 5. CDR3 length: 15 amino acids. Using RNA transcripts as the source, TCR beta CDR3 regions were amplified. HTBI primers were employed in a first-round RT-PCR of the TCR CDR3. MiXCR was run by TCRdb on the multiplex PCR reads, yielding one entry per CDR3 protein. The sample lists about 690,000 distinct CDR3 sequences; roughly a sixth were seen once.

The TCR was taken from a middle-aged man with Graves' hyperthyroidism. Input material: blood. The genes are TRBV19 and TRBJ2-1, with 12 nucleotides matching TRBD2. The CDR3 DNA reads TGTGCCAGTGGTCTAGCGGGAGGGCTCTACAATGAGCAGTTCTTC. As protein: CASGLAGGLYNEQFF.